This T cell receptor beta chain was profiled in a study of blood T cell repertoires in COVID-19. Turning to the study itself: Italy, Spain and the United States were the sources of the convalescent and acute COVID-19 samples.

The participants were between about 18 and 100 years old and came from under 25 US areas. Participants were placed into cohorts based on the clinical history they reported. The CDR3 runs 14 residues. Trimming at V came to 2 bases and at J to 7 bases, leaving 7 bases not matched to a gene. The germline CDR1 and CDR2 sequences are SGHDT and YYEEEE. Sequencing used immunoSEQ multiplex PCR; TCRdb keeps in-frame clones, though not all of them. The sample holds fewer than 500,000 clones; roughly 90% are singletons and the top ten take 0.97%. The receptor's source is a woman aged 25 to 45 with acute COVID-19. V and J are TRBV5-6 and TRBJ1-1; 8 bases fit TRBD1. Sequenced: PBMCs or T cells enriched from blood (not recorded which). The CDR3: CASSLDRGSSEAFF. The CDR3, as DNA: TGTGCCAGCAGCTTAGACAGGGGAAGTAGTGAAGCTTTCTTT.